These T cell receptor beta chains were read from a single sample in a study of T cell responses to AZD1222 COVID-19 vaccine. The table came from immunoSEQ multiplex PCR; TCRdb's copy has only in-frame clones and leaves some out. The data show about 130,000 clones, 88% seen once. Material: peripheral blood, obtained on day 0 of AZD1222 vaccination. All receptors derive from an adult in good health. CDR3s include the opening cysteine and the closing phenylalanine or tryptophan.

>TRBJ1-2|TRBV19
CASRWTGAFYGYTF
>TRBJ2-1|TRBV13
CASRLTGTGLDNEQFF
>TRBJ1-2|TRBV4-3
CASSHGAGGTYGYTF
>TRBJ1-5|TRBV19
CATHTGTDQPQHF
>TRBJ2-1|TRBV3-1/TRBV3-2
CASSQEDRDYNEQFF
>TRBJ1-1|TRBV2
CASSPQGAAFF
>TRBJ1-6|TRBV28
CASNNPRMDNSPLHF
>TRBJ2-3|TRBV11-3
CASSFTGGPSDTQYF
>TRBJ2-2|TRBV5-8
CASSLERGQDTGELFF
>TRBJ2-3|TRBV27
CASSSRTGFTDTQYF
>TRBJ1-1|TRBV7-9
CASSRGQGPNTEAFF
>TRBJ1-5|TRBV5-4
CASSLAGDQPQHF
>TRBJ1-1|TRBV11-3
CASSLEISGGDTEAFF
>TRBJ2-1|TRBV5-8
CASNLHTGGEGEQFF
>TRBJ2-1|TRBV5-4
CASTFSGRSDEQFF
>TRBJ2-1|TRBV18
CASSDLGGDEQFF
>TRBJ2-1|TRBV27
CASSNREGGYNEQFF
>TRBJ2-6|TRBV5-1
CASSLVVGPSSGANVLTF
>TRBJ1-1|TRBV5-4
CASSSTGKDTEAFF
>TRBJ1-2|TRBV12-3/TRBV12-4
CASSVNKGYTF
>TRBJ2-7|TRBV6-5
CASSKPGTAAYEQYF
>TRBJ2-7|TRBV4-2
CASSQETSGLSYEQYF
>TRBJ2-1|TRBV24-1
CATSDPLPGSSYNEQFF
>TRBJ1-3|TRBV4-2
CASSEVARPSSGNTIYF
>TRBJ2-1|TRBV28
CASSLRGGEQFF
>TRBJ1-5|TRBV10-2
CASSEGGQEGQPQHF
>TRBJ2-7|TRBV27
CASSLYGPRLYEQYF
>TRBJ1-5|TRBV30
CAWNEDTYQPQHF
>TRBJ2-7|TRBV30
CAWSNGQGRRDEQYF
>TRBJ1-1|TRBV30
CAWSVLGGPEEAFF
>TRBJ1-2|TRBV28
CASSSPLGWGYTF
>TRBJ2-1|TRBV6-5
CASGGRLYSYNEQFF
>TRBJ2-7|TRBV25-1
CASSTAGALSYEQYF
>TRBJ2-2|TRBV28
CASSPLWGGELFF
>TRBJ2-7|TRBV9
CASSDDRAYEQYF
>TRBJ1-1|TRBV6-2/TRBV6-3
CASSYNRDVTEAFF
>TRBJ2-5|TRBV6-5
CASRPSGSLETQYF
>TRBJ2-7|TRBV7-2
CASSKQGGPYEQYF
>TRBJ1-2|TRBV2
CASSELVSYGYTF
>TRBJ1-5|TRBV10-2
CASSESLQGAFDQPQHF
>TRBJ1-1|TRBV10-3
CAISESGSGEAFF
>TRBJ1-1|TRBV6-5
CASSYQEEGNTEAFF
>TRBJ2-1|TRBV6-2/TRBV6-3
CASSYTSGEYNEQFF
>TRBJ2-5|TRBV5-6
CASSSEGQGMETQYF
>TRBJ2-7|TRBV28
CASSFRDRNEQYF
>TRBJ1-1|TRBV5-1
CASSLLRQGQNTEAFF
>TRBJ2-7|TRBV11-2
CASSLVETHEQYF
>TRBJ2-1|TRBV30
CAWSQAGLRDGNEQFF
>TRBJ1-6|TRBV9
CASSVGAGVGSPLHF
>TRBJ2-5|TRBV10-2
CASSAKRGNQETQYF
>TRBJ2-2|TRBV5-4
CASSFGDRAGELFF
>TRBJ2-7|TRBV5-1
CASSAAGSLIYEQYF
>TRBJ2-3|TRBV7-9
CASSLAILGGGTDTQYF
>TRBJ1-2|TRBV19
CASSPLNSNYGYTF
>TRBJ2-1|TRBV12-5
CASAGGLGNEQFF
>TRBJ1-5|TRBV6-2/TRBV6-3
CASSYSRRDSNQPQHF
>TRBJ2-7|TRBV5-1
CASSLSGTGPYEQYF
>TRBJ1-5|TRBV28
CASSTTNQPQHF
>TRBJ1-1|TRBV6-6
CASRDTGNTEAFF